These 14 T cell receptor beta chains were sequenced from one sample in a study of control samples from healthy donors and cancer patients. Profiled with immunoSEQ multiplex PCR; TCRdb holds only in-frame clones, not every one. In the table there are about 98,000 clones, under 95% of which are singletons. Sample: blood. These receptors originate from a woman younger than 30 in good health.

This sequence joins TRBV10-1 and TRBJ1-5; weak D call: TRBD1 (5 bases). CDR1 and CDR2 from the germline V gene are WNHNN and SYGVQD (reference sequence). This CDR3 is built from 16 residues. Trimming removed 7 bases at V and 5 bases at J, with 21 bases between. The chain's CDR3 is CASKEGTSNGDQPQHF. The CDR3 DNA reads TGCGCCAGCAAGGAGGGGACTTCGAACGGGGATCAGCCCCAGCATTTT.

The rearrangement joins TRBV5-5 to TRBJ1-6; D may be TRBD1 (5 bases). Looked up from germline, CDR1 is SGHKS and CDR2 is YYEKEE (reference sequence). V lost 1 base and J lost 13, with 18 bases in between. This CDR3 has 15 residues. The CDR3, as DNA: TGTGCCAGCAGCTTGAGGGACCGGGGGAACTCGCCCCTCCACTTT. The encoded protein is CASSLRDRGNSPLHF.

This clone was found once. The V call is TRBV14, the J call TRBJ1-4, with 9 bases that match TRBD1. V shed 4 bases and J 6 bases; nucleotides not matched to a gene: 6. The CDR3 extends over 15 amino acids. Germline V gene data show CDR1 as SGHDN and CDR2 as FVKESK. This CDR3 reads CASSRGDRAYEKLFF. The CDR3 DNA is TGTGCCAGCAGCCGTGGGGACAGGGCCTATGAAAAACTGTTTTTT.

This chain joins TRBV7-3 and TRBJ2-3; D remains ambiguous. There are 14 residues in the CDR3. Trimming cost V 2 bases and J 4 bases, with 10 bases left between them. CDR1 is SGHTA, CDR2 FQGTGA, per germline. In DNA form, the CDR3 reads TGTGCCAGCAGCTTAGAAAACAAGGCAGATACGCAGTATTTT. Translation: CASSLENKADTQYF.

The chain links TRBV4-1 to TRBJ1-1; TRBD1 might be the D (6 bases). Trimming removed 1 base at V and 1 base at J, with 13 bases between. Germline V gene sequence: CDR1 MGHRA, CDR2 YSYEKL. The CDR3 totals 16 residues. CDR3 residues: CASSQVTGIGNTEAFF. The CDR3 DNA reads TGCGCCAGCAGCCAAGTCACAGGGATCGGGAACACTGAAGCTTTCTTT.

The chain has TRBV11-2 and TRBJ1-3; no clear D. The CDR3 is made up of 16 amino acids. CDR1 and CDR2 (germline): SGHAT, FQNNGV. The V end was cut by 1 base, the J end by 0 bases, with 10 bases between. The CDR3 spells CASSLGAVSSGNTIYF. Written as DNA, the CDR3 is TGTGCCAGCAGCTTAGGAGCCGTGAGCTCTGGAAACACCATATATTTT.

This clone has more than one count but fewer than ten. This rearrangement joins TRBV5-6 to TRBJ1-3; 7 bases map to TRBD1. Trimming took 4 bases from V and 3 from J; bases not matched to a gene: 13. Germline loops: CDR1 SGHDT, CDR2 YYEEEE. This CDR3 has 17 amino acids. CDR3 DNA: TGTGCCAGCAGCCGACAGAGGGACAGCAGGGTTGGAAACACCATATATTTT. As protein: CASSRQRDSRVGNTIYF.

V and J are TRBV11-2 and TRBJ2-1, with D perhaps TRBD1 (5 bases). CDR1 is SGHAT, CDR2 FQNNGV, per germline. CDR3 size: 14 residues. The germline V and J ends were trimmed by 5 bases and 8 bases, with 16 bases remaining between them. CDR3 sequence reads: CASSLTGVLDEQFF. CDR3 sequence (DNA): TGTGCCAGCAGCCTAACAGGAGTTTTGGATGAGCAGTTCTTC.

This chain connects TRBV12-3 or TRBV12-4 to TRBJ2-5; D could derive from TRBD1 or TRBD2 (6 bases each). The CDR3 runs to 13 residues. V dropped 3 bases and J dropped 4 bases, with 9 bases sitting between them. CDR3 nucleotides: TGTGCCAGCAGTTTTTCGGGGGCAGAGACCCAGTACTTC. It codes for CASSFSGAETQYF.

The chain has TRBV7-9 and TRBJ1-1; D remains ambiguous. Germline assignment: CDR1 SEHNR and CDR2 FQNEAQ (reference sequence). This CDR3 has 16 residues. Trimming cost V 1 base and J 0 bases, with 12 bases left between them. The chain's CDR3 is CASSLDSYGLNTEAFF. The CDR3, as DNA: TGTGCCAGCAGCTTAGATAGTTACGGCTTGAACACTGAAGCTTTCTTT.

The chain's CDR3 is CASSVGYRGSEVDTQYF. The CDR3, as DNA: TGTGCCAGCAGCGTAGGATACCGAGGCTCGGAGGTGGATACGCAGTATTTT. This chain connects TRBV9 to TRBJ2-3; the D gene is possibly TRBD2 (5 bases). Deletions cut 0 bases from V and 6 bases from J, with 20 bases between. Looked up from germline, CDR1 is SGDLS and CDR2 is YYNGEE. CDR3 size: 17 residues.

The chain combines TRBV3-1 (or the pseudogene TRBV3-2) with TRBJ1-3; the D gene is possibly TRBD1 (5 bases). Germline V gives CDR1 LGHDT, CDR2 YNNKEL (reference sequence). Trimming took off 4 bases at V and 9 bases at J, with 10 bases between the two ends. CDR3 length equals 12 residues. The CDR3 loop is CASSPTQGTIYF. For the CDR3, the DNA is TGTGCCAGCAGCCCTACGCAGGGCACCATATATTTT.

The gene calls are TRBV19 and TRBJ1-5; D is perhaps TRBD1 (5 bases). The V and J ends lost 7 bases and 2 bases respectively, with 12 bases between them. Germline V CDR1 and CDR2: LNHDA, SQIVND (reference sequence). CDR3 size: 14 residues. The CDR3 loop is CASTMAGGNQPQHF. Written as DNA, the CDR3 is TGTGCCAGTACCATGGCGGGGGGCAATCAGCCCCAGCATTTT.

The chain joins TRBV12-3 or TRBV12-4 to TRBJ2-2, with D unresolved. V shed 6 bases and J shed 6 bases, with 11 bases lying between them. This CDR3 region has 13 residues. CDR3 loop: CASSPLVSGELFF. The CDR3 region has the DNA TGTGCCAGCAGCCCCTTGGTGTCCGGGGAGCTGTTTTTT.